This T cell receptor (beta chain) is drawn from a study of T-cell reconstitution after alpha-beta-depleted transplantation in children. V lost 1 base to trimming and J lost 5 bases; unmatched junction nucleotides: 15. The CDR3 runs 18 residues. Per the germline V gene, CDR1 is SGHDN and CDR2 is FVKESK. The authors prepared the TCRbeta library with unique molecular identifiers. Via MiXCR, TCRdb re-called the PCR reads, giving one row per CDR3 protein. In the table there are about 250,000 distinct CDR3 sequences, 20% to 30% of which are singletons. This chain joins TRBV14 and TRBJ2-7; TRBD1 aligns across 9 bases. The receptor was derived from a female patient aged 2-9 years who had a stem cell transplant for congenital amegakaryocytic thrombocytopenia, so the T cells may come from the graft donor. This material consisted of PBMCs, mostly from graft donor cells, taken 360 days after TCRalphabeta/CD19-depleted stem cell transplant. This CDR3 reads CASSQGPLDRDRVDEQYF. The CDR3 DNA sequence: TGTGCCAGCAGCCAAGGCCCACTGGACCGGGACAGGGTTGACGAGCAGTACTTC.